A single T cell receptor beta chain is shown here with its context. This entry is derived from a study of blood T cell repertoires in COVID-19. Profiled with immunoSEQ multiplex PCR; TCRdb holds only in-frame clones, not every one. The data show about 300,000 clones, with 70% to 90% seen just once and 2.2% held by the top ten. Cohort 3 donors were reported recovered after two negative PCRs, clearance, or symptom resolution. Sequencing was done on a sample of PBMCs or T cells enriched from blood (not recorded which). This TCR was sampled from a young man who had recovered from COVID-19.

The CDR3 DNA reads as TGTGCCAGCAGTGAAGGGACTAAAACCTACAATGAGCAGTTCTTC. This translates into CASSEGTKTYNEQFF. The chain is built from TRBV2 and TRBJ2-1; D is perhaps TRBD2 (6 bases). Germline CDR1 reads SNHLY; CDR2 reads FYNNEI. This CDR3 has 15 amino acids. Trimming took 1 base from V and 2 from J, leaving 9 bases between them.